The clone carrying this T cell receptor (beta chain) was counted between two and nine times. As yet, its antigen is unknown. The source of the sample is a study of post-analysis software for immune sequencing data. Study-level background: The patients showed relapsing-remitting, secondary progressive and progressive-relapsing multiple sclerosis courses.

Germline V CDR1 and CDR2: LNHNV, YYDKDF (reference sequence). This CDR3 is built from 14 residues. After removal of 5 bases from V and 5 bases from J, the junction contained 6 bases not matched to a gene. Sequencing libraries made from TCR beta cDNA carried unique molecular identifiers. The authors obtained roughly 500,000 cDNA molecules from approximately 1 to 10 million T cells. TCRdb called the PCR reads again in MiXCR, with one record for every CDR3 protein. The table lists some 260,000 distinct CDR3 sequences, 35% to 40% of them singletons. Study-wide findings and caveats: Multiple sclerosis patients had significantly lower normalized Chao1 diversity than controls. F measure showed strong co-clustering of same-batch samples. Higher frequency in patients than in controls was seen for about 5 TRBV segments, with TRBV5-6, TRBV5-1 and TRBV20-1 among them.

The origin of this receptor is a girl between 10 and 17 years old with multiple sclerosis. The gene calls are TRBV15 and TRBJ2-5, with 9 bases fitting TRBD2. The specimen was blood. CDR3 in amino acids: CATSLRGGAETQYF. DNA for the CDR3: TGTGCCACCAGCCTCCGCGGGGGGGCCGAGACCCAGTACTTC.